This T cell receptor beta chain was retrieved from a study of cytomegalovirus exposure and HLA in healthy donors. The CDR3 is 14 amino acids. V lost 5 bases and J lost 2; bases outside the gene matches: 3. Per the germline V gene, CDR1 is SGHTA and CDR2 is FQGNSA. Study-wide findings and caveats: It was confirmed in vitro that three of the CMV-associated chains were specific for CMV antigens.

In the case of this clone: As yet, its antigen is unknown.

Primers: 60 Vbeta forward and 13 Jbeta reverse. The protocol was immunoSEQ multiplex PCR, while the TCRdb copy is restricted to in-frame clones and leaves out a portion. The sample includes approximately 190,000 clones, more than 75% seen only once; the top ten take 6.5%. The sequence derives from a woman aged 45-65 years in good health and CMV-seropositive. The specimen was PBMCs. The gene calls are TRBV7-2 and TRBJ1-2; 9 bases fit TRBD1. Written as DNA, the CDR3 is TGTGCCAGCAGCCAAGGACAGGGGAACTATGGCTACACCTTC. Protein product: CASSQGQGNYGYTF.